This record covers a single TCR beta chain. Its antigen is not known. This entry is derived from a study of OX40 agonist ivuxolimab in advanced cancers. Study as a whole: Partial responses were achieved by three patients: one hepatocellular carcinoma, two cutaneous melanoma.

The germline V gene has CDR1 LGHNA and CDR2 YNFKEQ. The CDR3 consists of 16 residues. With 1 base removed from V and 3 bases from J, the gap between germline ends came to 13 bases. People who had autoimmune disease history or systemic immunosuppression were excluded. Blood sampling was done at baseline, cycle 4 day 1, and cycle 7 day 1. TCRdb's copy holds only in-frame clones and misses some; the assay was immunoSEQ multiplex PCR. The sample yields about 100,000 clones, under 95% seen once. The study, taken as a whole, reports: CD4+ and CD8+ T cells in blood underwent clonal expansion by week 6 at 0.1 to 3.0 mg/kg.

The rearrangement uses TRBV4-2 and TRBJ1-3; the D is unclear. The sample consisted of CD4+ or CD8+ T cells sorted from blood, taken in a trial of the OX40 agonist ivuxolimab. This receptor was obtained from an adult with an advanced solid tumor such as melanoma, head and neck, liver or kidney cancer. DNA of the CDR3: TGTGCCAGCAGCCAAGCCCCGCGGGCAGGTGGAAACACCATATATTTT. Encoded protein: CASSQAPRAGGNTIYF.